The 28 T cell receptor beta chains listed next were all sequenced from one sample in a study of spatial heterogeneity in lung cancer. Study results and caveats: Counts of expanded alpha and beta TCRs within tumors tracked the tumor nonsynonymous mutation count.

One entry per CDR3 protein, called by TCRdb with MiXCR from the 5' RACE reads. Of over 10,000 distinct CDR3 sequences listed, over 3% were seen once; the top ten hold less than 10%. These receptors' targets are unknown. Regarding time point: sample taken at primary tumor resection. Sequenced material: lung tumor tissue, taken at surgery. The receptor source for this set is a male donor with early-stage non-small cell lung cancer.

This clonotype rates as medium-sized. The chain joins TRBV29-1 to TRBJ2-3, with TRBD1 identical over 7 bases. The CDR3 covers 15 residues. Germline CDR1 and CDR2: SQVTM and ANQGSEA. V shed 3 bases and J 2 bases; nucleotides not matched to a gene: 8. The CDR3 coding sequence is TGCAGCGTTGAGGTGGCAGGGGGACCCACAGATACGCAGTATTTT. Its protein is CSVEVAGGPTDTQYF.

This clonotype ranks as medium-sized. The chain couples TRBV5-1 to TRBJ1-1; 10 bases agree with TRBD1. This CDR3 is 15 amino acids long. Trimming removed 2 bases from V and 5 bases from J; junction bases left unmatched: 6. Germline CDR1 and CDR2: SGHRS and YFSETQ. DNA for the CDR3: TGCGCCAGCAGCTTCAGACAGGGGGCTGGTACTGAAGCTTTCTTT. This sequence encodes CASSFRQGAGTEAFF.

This chain joins TRBV7-2 and TRBJ2-3, with D possibly being TRBD2 (6 bases). The V gene's germline CDR1 is SGHTA and CDR2 FQGNSA. CDR3 length: 15 amino acids. V shed 5 bases and J shed 1 base, with 13 bases lying between them. The chain's CDR3 is CASSAGTFRTDTQYF. The CDR3 DNA reads TGTGCCAGCAGCGCCGGGACTTTCCGCACAGATACGCAGTATTTT. Looking up the rest from reference TRBV7-2 and TRBJ2-3 gives the full variable domain: GAGVSQSPSNKVTEKGKDVELRCDPISGHTALYWYRQSLGQGLEFLIYFQGNSAPDKSGLPSDRFSAERTGGSVSTLTIQRTQQEDSAVYLCASSAGTFRTDTQYFGPGTRLTVL.

The chain carries TRBV20-1 and TRBJ1-5, with D possibly matching TRBD1 (5 bases). V was clipped by 6 bases and J by 5 bases, with 14 bases between them. The CDR3 loop spans 13 amino acids. Looked up from germline, CDR1 is DFQATT and CDR2 is SNEGSKA (reference sequence). This CDR3 reads CSATGTGDQPQHF. In DNA, the CDR3 is TGCAGTGCCACCGGGACCGGCGATCAGCCCCAGCATTTT.

This clonotype came up many times. This may arise from a read error, as a much more abundant clone is one base away. V is TRBV10-3 and J is TRBJ2-2, with D hard to call. CDR3 length equals 14 residues. Trimming removed 6 bases from V and 2 bases from J, with 10 bases in between. The germline CDR1 and CDR2 sequences are ENHRY and SYGVKD. CDR3 region: CAISIGCNTGELFF. The CDR3 DNA sequence: TGTGCCATCAGCATCGGATGTAACACCGGGGAGCTGTTTTTT.

The table lists this clonotype with many counts. The CDR3 sequence is CASSERTVNQPQHF. The CDR3 DNA reads TGTGCCAGCAGTGAACGAACGGTTAATCAGCCCCAGCATTTT. V gene TRBV6-1 combines with J gene TRBJ1-5, with unresolved D. The CDR3 is 14 amino acids. The V and J ends lost 2 bases and 4 bases respectively, with 9 bases between them. Looked up from germline, CDR1 is MNHNS and CDR2 is SASEGT.

This clonotype was detected ten times or more. A read error may explain this, as a much larger clone is one base away. The chain employs TRBV7-2 and TRBJ1-2, with D hard to call. The CDR3 spans 13 residues. Germline CDR1 SGHTA, CDR2 FQGNSA. The CDR3 loop is CASSLAFGYGYNF. CDR3 coding DNA: TGTGCCAGCAGCTTAGCGTTTGGCTATGGCTACAACTTC.

This clonotype was counted many times. The chain has TRBV12-3 or TRBV12-4 and TRBJ2-1; the D is unclear. This CDR3 region has 14 residues. V gave up 5 bases and J gave up 5 bases, with 13 bases separating them. In DNA, the CDR3 is TGTGCCAGCAGTCCGCGCGGAATCAACAATGAGCAGTTCTTC. Translating gives CASSPRGINNEQFF.

Many counts were recorded for this clonotype. This sequence joins TRBV5-4 and TRBJ2-6; tentatively, D is TRBD2 (6 bases). This CDR3 is 18 amino acids long. With 4 bases removed from V and 0 bases from J, the gap between germline ends came to 17 bases. Germline CDR1 and CDR2: SGHNT and YYREEE (reference sequence). The CDR3 sequence is CASSGRDRGSSGANVLTF. Written as DNA, the CDR3 is TGTGCCAGCAGCGGCCGGGACCGGGGGAGCTCTGGGGCCAACGTCCTGACTTTC.

In its sample, this clonotype was seen a few times. This chain's CDR3 is CASSRVPGQGYTQYF. CDR3 DNA sequence: TGTGCCAGCAGCCGAGTACCGGGACAGGGTTATACGCAGTATTTT. The V call is TRBV5-6, the J call TRBJ2-3, with 9 bases that match TRBD1. This CDR3 comprises 15 residues. The germline CDR1 and CDR2 sequences are SGHDT and YYEEEE. V trimming: 4 bases; J trimming: 7 bases; junction bases outside the gene matches: 10.

This clonotype showed up many times. This chain connects TRBV6-2 or TRBV6-3 to TRBJ2-5, with D perhaps TRBD1 (7 bases). V dropped 6 bases and J dropped 4 bases, with 18 bases sitting between them. Germline values: CDR1 MNHEY, CDR2 SVGEGT. The CDR3 extends over 15 amino acids. CDR3 region: CASRPGGHAGETQYF. The CDR3 DNA reads as TGTGCCAGCAGACCAGGGGGGCACGCAGGAGAGACCCAGTACTTC.

The chain uses TRBV11-3 and TRBJ2-1; TRBD1 might be the D (6 bases). From germline, CDR1 is SGHNT and CDR2 YENEEA. The V end lost 4 bases, the J end lost 4 bases, and 8 bases lay between the germline ends. The CDR3 spans 13 residues. The CDR3 sequence is CASSSDRYNEQFF. CDR3 coding DNA: TGTGCCAGCAGCTCAGACAGGTACAATGAGCAGTTCTTC.

In this sample, this clonotype is medium-sized. This chain uses TRBV6-2 or TRBV6-3 with TRBJ2-6; possible D gene TRBD1, 6 bases. Trimming shortened V by 7 bases and J by 3 bases, and 16 bases separated the two germline ends. The CDR3 extends over 16 amino acids. Germline loops: CDR1 MNHEY, CDR2 SVGEGT. CDR3 protein: CASTRTGKGGANVLTF. For the CDR3, the DNA is TGTGCCAGCACTAGAACAGGGAAAGGTGGGGCCAACGTCCTGACTTTC.

This clonotype was recorded many times. The J gene is TRBJ1-3, the V gene TRBV3-1; no firm D call. The CDR3 spans 14 residues. The V gene lost 4 bases and the J gene lost 0 bases, with 7 bases spanning the gap. The germline CDR1 and CDR2 sequences are LGHDT and YNNKEL (reference sequence). Here the CDR3 DNA reads TGTGCCAGCAGCCGAGAAAACTCTGGAAACACCATATATTTT. Protein sequence: CASSRENSGNTIYF.

The rearrangement links TRBV5-6 to TRBJ2-3; D not resolved. V shed 0 bases and J shed 0 bases, with 8 bases lying between them. This CDR3 spans 15 amino acids. Germline CDR1 SGHDT, CDR2 YYEEEE. This chain's CDR3 is CASSLGRSSTDTQYF. CDR3 nucleotide sequence: TGTGCCAGCAGCTTGGGAAGAAGCAGCACAGATACGCAGTATTTT.

The V and J genes are TRBV25-1 and TRBJ2-1; D gene unclear. Germline CDR1 MGHDK, CDR2 SYGVNS. The V and J ends lost 4 bases and 4 bases respectively, with 8 bases between them. The CDR3 is 13 amino acids. CDR3 DNA: TGTGCCAGCAGTGCAAACACGTACAATGAGCAGTTCTTC. Amino acid sequence: CASSANTYNEQFF. The entire variable domain, with the rest obtained from reference TRBV25-1 and TRBJ2-1, is as follows: EADIYQTPRYLVIGTGKKITLECSQTMGHDKMYWYQQDPGMELHLIHYSYGVNSTEKGDLSSESTVSRIRTEHFPLTLESARPSHTSQYLCASSANTYNEQFFGPGTRLTVL.

CDR3 nucleotides: TGTGCCAGCAGCCAGACGAAAATAAACACCATATATTTT. It is translated as CASSQTKINTIYF. V is TRBV7-2 and J is TRBJ1-3; D remains unclear. Germline V gene sequence: CDR1 SGHTA, CDR2 FQGNSA. The CDR3 is 13 amino acids. The ends were cut back, 5 bases at V and 6 bases at J, with 11 bases in the middle.

This rearrangement joins TRBV14 to TRBJ2-2, with no clear D. V was cut by 2 bases and J by 0 bases, with 1 base left in between. Germline CDR1 and CDR2: SGHDN and FVKESK. The CDR3 has 13 residues. The CDR3 loop is CASSQSNTGELFF. CDR3 in DNA: TGTGCCAGCAGCCAATCGAACACCGGGGAGCTGTTTTTT.

This clonotype was picked up a small number of times. The V call is TRBV7-2, the J call TRBJ2-5; D may be TRBD2 (5 bases). The CDR3 is 13 residues long. Germline CDR1 reads SGHTA; CDR2 reads FQGNSA. Between the trimmed V and J ends, which lost 5 bases and 2 bases, there was a span of 9 bases. CDR3 in amino acids: CASSRTAQETQYF. The CDR3 coding sequence is TGTGCCAGCAGCCGGACTGCGCAAGAGACCCAGTACTTC.

This clonotype was recorded many times. The chain employs TRBV5-4 and TRBJ2-1, with D unresolved. The CDR3 covers 14 residues. V lost 0 bases and J lost 2, with 6 bases in between. From germline, CDR1 is SGHNT and CDR2 YYREEE (reference sequence). CDR3 sequence: CASSLESTYNEQFF. The CDR3 coding sequence is TGTGCCAGCAGCTTGGAAAGCACCTACAATGAGCAGTTCTTC. Filled out from reference TRBV5-4 and TRBJ2-1, the complete variable domain reads ETGVTQSPTHLIKTRGQQVTLRCSSQSGHNTVSWYQQALGQGPQFIFQYYREEENGRGNFPPRFSGLQFPNYSSELNVNALELDDSALYLCASSLESTYNEQFFGPGTRLTVL.

This chain uses TRBV9 with TRBJ2-1; 12 positions match TRBD1. Germline values: CDR1 SGDLS, CDR2 YYNGEE. V dropped 4 bases and J dropped 7; count of bases not matched to a gene: 12. The CDR3 is 17 residues long. The CDR3, as DNA: TGTGCCAGCAGCTTCAGCGCCGGGACAGGGGGCTGGAATGAGCAGTTCTTC. This gives the protein CASSFSAGTGGWNEQFF.

This clonotype was seen repeatedly, ten times or more. CDR3 region: CAAQGSNQPQHF. CDR3 in DNA: TGTGCCGCCCAAGGGAGCAATCAGCCCCAGCATTTT. The chain links TRBV6-6 to TRBJ1-5; D is uncertain. Per the germline V gene, CDR1 is MNHNY and CDR2 is SVGAGI (reference sequence). This CDR3 is 12 amino acids long. Deletions cut 11 bases from V and 1 base from J, with 9 bases between.

The rearrangement uses TRBV5-1 and TRBJ2-5; no definite D call. Trimming removed 9 bases from V and 2 bases from J, with 11 bases in between. Germline V CDR1 and CDR2: SGHRS, YFSETQ. This CDR3 is built from 12 residues. The CDR3 DNA reads TGCGCCACCTATCGAGATCAAGAGACCCAGTACTTC. Translation: CATYRDQETQYF.

This clonotype was observed many times. The chain employs TRBV6-2 or TRBV6-3 and TRBJ1-3; D is uncertain. Germline V lookup: CDR1 MNHEY, CDR2 SVGEGT. CDR3 length: 15 residues. Trimming removed 0 bases at V and 2 bases at J, with 8 bases between. The CDR3 DNA sequence: TGTGCCAGCAGTTACTCGCTCAGGACTGGAAACACCATATATTTT. This translates into CASSYSLRTGNTIYF.

The chain has TRBV4-3 and TRBJ2-2, with 8 positions matching TRBD2. Germline V gene data show CDR1 as LGHNA and CDR2 as YSLEER. This CDR3 region has 14 residues. Germline trimming cut 0 bases from V and 7 bases from J; bases unmatched to any gene: 1. This CDR3 is CASSQDAGGGELFF. The CDR3 coding sequence is TGCGCCAGCAGCCAAGATGCGGGGGGCGGGGAGCTGTTTTTT.

This clonotype was seen a few times. The chain recombines TRBV5-1 with TRBJ2-2; perhaps TRBD1 as D (6 bases). V gave up 1 base and J gave up 5 bases, with 15 bases separating them. Germline V gene data show CDR1 as SGHRS and CDR2 as YFSETQ. This CDR3 spans 16 amino acids. CDR3 sequence (DNA): TGCGCCAGCAGCTTGATCGGACAGTCGTGGACCGGGGAGCTGTTTTTT. Translated: CASSLIGQSWTGELFF.

This clonotype was seen more than once but under ten times. The chain joins TRBV6-5 to TRBJ2-5; D is unresolved. Germline assignment: CDR1 MNHEY and CDR2 SVGAGI. This CDR3 is built from 13 residues. V was clipped by 2 bases and J by 0 bases, with 4 bases between them. CDR3 residues: CASSYGHQETQYF. The CDR3 DNA reads as TGTGCCAGCAGTTACGGACACCAAGAGACCCAGTACTTC.

This clonotype was seen at least ten times. The rearrangement uses TRBV6-5 and TRBJ1-6; 7 nucleotides line up with TRBD1. With V trimmed by 5 bases and J by 6 bases, 4 bases remained unmatched. CDR1 is MNHEY, CDR2 SVGAGI, per germline. CDR3 length equals 14 residues. CDR3 loop: CASSPGTVNSPLHF. In DNA form, the CDR3 reads TGTGCCAGCAGTCCCGGGACAGTTAATTCACCCCTCCACTTT.